These 24 T cell receptor beta chains originate from one sample sequenced in a study of T cells in women clearing cervical HPV infection. Assay used: immunoSEQ multiplex PCR; TCRdb lists only in-frame clones, some missing. Listed are approximately 21,000 clones; 2.7% falls within the top ten. Sequencing was carried out using blood buffy coat. These receptors originate from a woman aged 18-70 years with a cervical HPV16 infection that either progressed to CIN3+ or cleared (not recorded which).

As to this clone: The junction shows a germline mismatch at one end, possibly a read error. Read data end 3 residues before the CDR3 end; the end is taken from the germline J gene. The same CDR3 also results from other DNA sequences found in this sample. This chain uses TRBV6-2 or TRBV6-3 with TRBJ1-3, with TRBD1 matching over 9 bases. Germline V CDR1 and CDR2: MNHEY, SVGEGT. This CDR3 is built from 15 residues. Incomplete CDR3 DNA: TGTGCCAGCAGTTACGACAGGGGGTCTGGAAACACT. Translated: CASSYDRGSGNT. The entire CDR3 protein is CASSYDRGSGNTIYF.

About this clone: The read ends 3 residues before the CDR3 terminus; that terminus is restored from the germline J gene. The V call is TRBV7-9, the J call TRBJ1-2; D ambiguous. The germline V gene encodes CDR1 SEHNR and CDR2 FQNEAQ (reference sequence). The germline V and J ends were trimmed by 5 bases and 5 bases, with 15 bases remaining between them. This CDR3 is built from 14 residues. The CDR3 DNA, read in part, is TGTGCCAGCAGCCTCCACAGAAATCTATATGGC. It is translated as CASSLHRNLYG. The whole CDR3 sequence is CASSLHRNLYGYTF.

CDR3 amino acids: CAWSTGTGLGSYEQYF. The DNA read from the CDR3 is TGTGCCTGGAGTACCGGGACAGGTCTTGGCTCCTACGAG. The chain recombines TRBV30 with TRBJ2-7, with 8 bases matching TRBD1. The read finishes 3 residues shy of the CDR3 end, and the germline J gene is used to complete it. Germline trimming cut 2 bases from V and 0 bases from J; bases unmatched to any gene: 9. This CDR3 is built from 16 residues. Germline CDR1 is GTSNPN and CDR2 is SVGIG (reference sequence).

Regarding this clone: The read ends 3 residues before the CDR3 terminus; that terminus is restored from the germline J gene. J is TRBJ2-3 and V is TRBV28, with TRBD2 identical over 7 bases. Germline loops: CDR1 MDHEN, CDR2 SYDVKM. V lost 6 bases, J lost 0 bases, and 9 bases stayed unmatched. This CDR3 has 16 amino acids. The DNA read from the CDR3 is TGTGCCAGCAGCCACCGCACTAGCGTCAGCACAGATACG. Translating gives CASSHRTSVSTDT. The CDR3 reads in full as CASSHRTSVSTDTQYF.

On this clone: Coverage ceases 3 residues before the CDR3 finishes, and the germline J gene fills in the end. The chain has TRBV14 and TRBJ2-1, with D possibly matching TRBD2 (6 bases). The germline V gene encodes CDR1 SGHDN and CDR2 FVKESK. The V end lost 3 bases, the J end lost 4 bases, and 10 bases lay between the germline ends. This CDR3 contains 14 residues. CDR3 residues: CASSHGDWYNEQFF. Incomplete CDR3 DNA: TGTGCCAGCAGCCATGGGGACTGGTACAATGAG.

To note about this clone: The read ends 3 residues early relative to the CDR3; the germline J gene fills the gap. This chain links TRBV10-3 with TRBJ2-7; 7 bases fit TRBD2. This CDR3 is built from 15 residues. Germline V CDR1 and CDR2: ENHRY, SYGVKD. The ends lost 0 bases at V and 6 bases at J; junction bases unmatched: 8. The covered CDR3 bases are TGTGCCATCAGTGAGTCATGGCGGGAGAAGGGCGAG. It specifies CAISESWREKGE. The entire CDR3 reads CAISESWREKGEQYF.

Worth noting for this clone: The read falls 3 residues short of the CDR3 end, and the missing part is taken from the germline J gene. The gene calls are TRBV18 and TRBJ2-4, with 8 bases aligning to TRBD1. Germline CDR1 KGHSH, CDR2 LQKENI. The CDR3 has 15 residues. CDR3 protein: CASSPRGQGGYGQYF. The CDR3 bases that were read are TGTGCCAGCTCACCTCGCGGACAGGGAGGATATGGT.

Worth noting for this clone: The read ends 3 residues before the CDR3 terminus; that terminus is restored from the germline J gene. The V call is TRBV7-9, the J call TRBJ2-1; 9 bases match TRBD1. Germline V gene lookup returns CDR1 SEHNR and CDR2 FQNEAQ (reference sequence). The CDR3 has 15 amino acids. The CDR3 DNA, read in part, is TGTGCGAGCTCGGGGGACAGGGAGGATCGCAATGAG. Its translation: CASSGDREDRNE. Given in full, the CDR3 is CASSGDREDRNEQFF.

To note about this clone: The read terminates 3 residues before the CDR3 end, so the remaining end is supplied by the germline J gene. The J gene is TRBJ2-5, the V gene TRBV19; D unresolved. Trimming took off 6 bases at V and 5 bases at J, with 7 bases between the two ends. CDR3 length: 11 amino acids. CDR1 is LNHDA and CDR2 is SQIVND in the germline V gene (reference sequence). The CDR3 is CASRNGETQYF. The sequenced part of the CDR3 DNA is TGTGCCAGTAGGAACGGGGAGACC.

A word on this clone: The CDR3 is cut off 3 residues early in the read; its end comes from the germline J gene. The chain employs TRBV7-9 and TRBJ2-2; D is undetermined. The CDR3 runs 12 residues. Between the trimmed V and J ends, which lost 1 base and 7 bases, there was a span of 4 bases. CDR1 SEHNR and CDR2 FQNEAQ come from the germline V gene (reference sequence). The CDR3 DNA, read in part, is TGTGCCAGCAGCTTAGAGGTCGGGGAG. Protein: CASSLEVGE. The CDR3 reads in full as CASSLEVGELFF.

For this clone: The read is 3 residues too short to cover the CDR3 end, so that end is filled in from the germline J gene. The J gene is TRBJ2-3, the V gene TRBV7-9; TRBD1 is a possible D gene (5 bases). V was clipped by 5 bases and J by 4 bases, with 16 bases between them. The CDR3 is 15 residues long. Per germline, CDR1 SEHNR and CDR2 FQNEAQ (reference sequence). CDR3 bases read: TGTGCCAGCAGCCTCCTCCTGGGGCGTGCAGATACG. Protein: CASSLLLGRADT. The whole CDR3 sequence reads CASSLLLGRADTQYF.

Points on this clone: The observed sequence ends 3 residues before the CDR3 terminus, with the missing tail filled in from the germline J gene. J is TRBJ2-3 and V is TRBV7-9; no clear D gene. The CDR3 covers 14 residues. V lost 3 bases and J lost 6, with 13 bases in between. CDR1 and CDR2 from the germline V gene are SEHNR and FQNEAQ (reference sequence). This chain's CDR3 is CASSFFAIPDTQYF. CDR3 DNA (partial): TGTGCCAGCAGCTTTTTCGCTATCCCCGATACG. The full variable domain, with the rest looked up from reference TRBV7-9 and TRBJ2-3, is DTGVSQNPRHKITKRGQNVTFRCDPISEHNRLYWYRQTLGQGPEFLTYFQNEAQLEKSRLLSDRFSAERPKGSFSTLEIQRTEQGDSAMYLCASSFFAIPDTQYFGPGTRLTVL.

As to this clone: The read terminates 3 residues ahead of where the CDR3 ends, so the germline J gene completes it. The rearrangement joins TRBV20-1 to TRBJ2-7, with TRBD2 matching over 10 bases. Trimming at V came to 6 bases and at J to 5 bases, leaving 13 bases not matched to a gene. Germline values: CDR1 DFQATT, CDR2 SNEGSKA (reference sequence). CDR3 length: 15 residues. The CDR3: CSALEAAGGANEQYF. Incomplete CDR3 DNA: TGCAGTGCCCTAGAGGCAGCGGGGGGGGCCAACGAG.

With regard to this clone: Read sequence stops 3 residues before the CDR3 end, and the germline J gene provides the missing end. V is TRBV10-2 and J is TRBJ2-7; a weak D match, TRBD1 (5 bases). The germline V and J ends were trimmed by 4 bases and 4 bases, with 17 bases remaining between them. CDR1 is WSHSY, CDR2 SAAADI, per germline. CDR3 size: 15 residues. CDR3 DNA (partial): TGCGCCAGCAGTGGGCTCATAGGGGTCGATTACGAG. Encoded protein: CASSGLIGVDYE. The full CDR3 sequence reads CASSGLIGVDYEQYF.

With respect to this clone: The read is 3 residues too short to cover the CDR3 end, so that end is filled in from the germline J gene. This chain uses TRBV12-5 with TRBJ2-7; 8 nucleotides align to TRBD2. With V trimmed by 1 base and J by 5 bases, 10 bases remained unmatched. The CDR3 covers 16 residues. Germline assignment: CDR1 LGHNT and CDR2 FRNRAP. Partial CDR3 DNA: TGTGCTAGTGGTTTGGGACTAGCGACTACGTTGGACGAG. Translating it yields CASGLGLATTLDE. The whole CDR3 protein is CASGLGLATTLDEQYF.

Notes on this clone: The read terminates 3 residues ahead of where the CDR3 ends, so the germline J gene completes it. The chain employs TRBV10-1 and TRBJ2-7, with 7 positions matching TRBD2. This CDR3 spans 16 amino acids. CDR1 WNHNN and CDR2 SYGVQD come from the germline V gene (reference sequence). Trimming cost V 6 bases and J 1 base; bases outside gene matches: 12. CDR3 loop: CASRRSVGGGSYEQYF. CDR3 bases read: TGCGCCAGCAGGAGGAGTGTTGGCGGGGGTTCCTACGAG.

With respect to this clone: The CDR3 end lies 3 residues beyond the end of the read and is filled in from the germline J gene. This chain joins TRBV20-1 and TRBJ1-5; D gene ambiguous. CDR1 and CDR2 from the germline V gene are DFQATT and SNEGSKA (reference sequence). V was cut by 4 bases and J by 1 base, with 14 bases left in between. This CDR3 region has 15 residues. The CDR3 bases that were read are TGCAGTGCTATCCCCTTAGATTTGAGCAATCAGCCC. Translation: CSAIPLDLSNQP. The CDR3 in full is CSAIPLDLSNQPQHF.

In the case of this clone: Read coverage stops 3 residues before the CDR3 terminus; the germline J gene supplies the remainder. V is TRBV20-1 and J is TRBJ1-3; D may be TRBD1 (6 bases). V dropped 1 base and J dropped 0 bases, with 16 bases sitting between them. Germline-derived CDR1 and CDR2 are DFQATT and SNEGSKA (reference sequence). CDR3 length: 17 residues. This chain's CDR3 is CSARGPSGQTSGNTIYF. Incomplete CDR3 DNA: TGCAGTGCTAGAGGCCCCTCTGGACAGACCTCTGGAAACACC.

A word on this clone: The CDR3 end falls 3 residues outside the read, so it is completed with the germline J gene. The chain links TRBV19 to TRBJ1-5; D unresolved. The CDR3 length is 15 residues. V shed 9 bases and J shed 2 bases, with 17 bases lying between them. Germline V gives CDR1 LNHDA, CDR2 SQIVND (reference sequence). The CDR3 is CASAPPVGGNQPQHF. CDR3 bases read: TGTGCCAGCGCCCCGCCCGTCGGGGGCAATCAGCCC.

Turning to this clone: The read terminates 3 residues before the CDR3 end, so the remaining end is supplied by the germline J gene. The V and J genes are TRBV28 and TRBJ1-3, with 8 bases aligning to TRBD1. The V gene end was trimmed by 5 bases and the J gene end by 0 bases; junction bases not matched to a gene: 12. CDR1 is MDHEN and CDR2 is SYDVKM in the germline V gene. This CDR3 spans 18 amino acids. CDR3 DNA (partial): TGTGCCAGCAGTCCGGGTCGGGGACAGGTAGTCTCTGGAAACACC. Translated: CASSPGRGQVVSGNT. In full, the CDR3 is CASSPGRGQVVSGNTIYF.

As concerns this clone: The read stops 3 residues short of the end of the CDR3; the missing end is completed from the germline J gene. The V and J genes are TRBV14 and TRBJ1-1; D gene unclear. V was trimmed by 3 bases and J by 0 bases, leaving 8 bases between them. The germline V gene encodes CDR1 SGHDN and CDR2 FVKESK. The CDR3 extends over 14 amino acids. The covered CDR3 bases are TGTGCCAGCAGCCAGTCCGACATGAACACTGAA. Protein sequence: CASSQSDMNTE. The full CDR3 protein reads CASSQSDMNTEAFF.

To note about this clone: The read gets to within 3 residues of the CDR3 end, and the germline J gene fills in the rest. The chain uses TRBV6-2 or TRBV6-3 and TRBJ2-1; a possible D gene is TRBD1 (5 bases). This CDR3 is 14 amino acids long. V gave up 7 bases and J gave up 6 bases, with 16 bases separating them. CDR1 and CDR2 from the germline V gene are MNHEY and SVGEGT. CDR3 in amino acids: CASTSGGHSNEQFF. The CDR3 DNA, read in part, is TGTGCCAGCACCTCTGGCGGACACTCCAATGAG.

A word on this clone: With the read ending 3 residues before the CDR3 end, the germline J gene is used to fill in that end. The V gene is TRBV7-2, the J gene TRBJ2-5; D unresolved. Germline V gene sequence: CDR1 SGHTA, CDR2 FQGNSA. CDR3 length equals 17 residues. Deletions cut 0 bases from V and 2 bases from J, with 16 bases between. This CDR3 is CASSLALSQRLQETQYF. The CDR3 DNA, read in part, is TGTGCCAGCAGCTTAGCGCTAAGCCAGCGTCTACAAGAGACC.

On this clone itself: The CDR3 end is not reached by the read, which stops 3 residues before it; the germline J gene fills it in. The rearrangement joins TRBV7-9 to TRBJ2-3; tentatively, D is TRBD2 (5 bases). Per germline, CDR1 SEHNR and CDR2 FQNEAQ (reference sequence). The CDR3 covers 15 residues. The CDR3: CASSPPRALQETQYF. The sequenced CDR3 bases are TGTGCCAGCAGCCCCCCGCGGGCCCTCCAAGAGACG. The full variable domain, in which reference TRBV7-9 and TRBJ2-3 provide the parts outside the CDR3, is DTGVSQNPRHKITKRGQNVTFRCDPISEHNRLYWYRQTLGQGPEFLTYFQNEAQLEKSRLLSDRFSAERPKGSFSTLEIQRTEQGDSAMYLCASSPPRALQETQYFGPGTRLTVL.